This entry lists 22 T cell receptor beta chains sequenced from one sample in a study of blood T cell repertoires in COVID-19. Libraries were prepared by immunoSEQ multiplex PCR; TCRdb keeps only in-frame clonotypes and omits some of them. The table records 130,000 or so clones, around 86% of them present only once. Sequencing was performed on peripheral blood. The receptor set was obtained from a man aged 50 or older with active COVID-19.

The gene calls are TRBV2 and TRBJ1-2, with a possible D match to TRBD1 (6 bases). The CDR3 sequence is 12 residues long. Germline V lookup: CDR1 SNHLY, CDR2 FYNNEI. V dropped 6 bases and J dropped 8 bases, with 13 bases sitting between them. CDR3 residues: CASRQGMGGYTF. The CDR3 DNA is TGTGCCAGCAGACAGGGAATGGGCGGCTACACCTTC.

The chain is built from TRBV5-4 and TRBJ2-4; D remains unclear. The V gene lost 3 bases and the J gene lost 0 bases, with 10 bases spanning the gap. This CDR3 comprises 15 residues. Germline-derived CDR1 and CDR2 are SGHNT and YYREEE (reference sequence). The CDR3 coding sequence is TGTGCCAGCAGCTCTGACGGGTTAGCCAAAAACATTCAGTACTTC. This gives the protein CASSSDGLAKNIQYF.

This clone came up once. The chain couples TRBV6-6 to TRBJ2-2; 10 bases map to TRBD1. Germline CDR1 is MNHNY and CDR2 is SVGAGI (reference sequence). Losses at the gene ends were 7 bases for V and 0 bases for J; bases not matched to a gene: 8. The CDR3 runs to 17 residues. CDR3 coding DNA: TGTGCCAGCATTCGGGACAGGGGCTCCGCGAACACCGGGGAGCTGTTTTTT. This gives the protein CASIRDRGSANTGELFF.

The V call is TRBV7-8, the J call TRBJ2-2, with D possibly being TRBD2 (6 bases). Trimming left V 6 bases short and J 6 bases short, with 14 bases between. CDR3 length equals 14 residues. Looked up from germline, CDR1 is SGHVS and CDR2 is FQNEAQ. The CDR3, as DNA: TGTGCCAGCAGGCACCCTGGAGGGGCCGGGGAGCTGTTTTTT. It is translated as CASRHPGGAGELFF.

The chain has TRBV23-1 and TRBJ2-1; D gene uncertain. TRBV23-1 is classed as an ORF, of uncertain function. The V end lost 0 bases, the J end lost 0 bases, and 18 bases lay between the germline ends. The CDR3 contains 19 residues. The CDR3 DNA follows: TGCGCCAGCAGTCAATCGGTGGTTCCAGAATCCAGCTCCTACAATGAGCAGTTCTTC. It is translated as CASSQSVVPESSSYNEQFF.

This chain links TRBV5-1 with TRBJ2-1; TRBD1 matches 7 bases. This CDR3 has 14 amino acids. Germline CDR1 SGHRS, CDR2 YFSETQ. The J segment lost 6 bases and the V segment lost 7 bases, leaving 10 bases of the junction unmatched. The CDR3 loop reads CASSEGGRGNEQFF. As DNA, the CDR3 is TGCGCCAGCTCTGAAGGGGGCCGCGGCAATGAGCAGTTCTTC.

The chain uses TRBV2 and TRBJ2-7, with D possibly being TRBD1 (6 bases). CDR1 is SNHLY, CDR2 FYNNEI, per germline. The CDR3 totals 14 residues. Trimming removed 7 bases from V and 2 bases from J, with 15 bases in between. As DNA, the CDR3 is TGTGCCAGCAATCCACAGGGAACAACCTACGAGCAGTACTTC. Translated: CASNPQGTTYEQYF.

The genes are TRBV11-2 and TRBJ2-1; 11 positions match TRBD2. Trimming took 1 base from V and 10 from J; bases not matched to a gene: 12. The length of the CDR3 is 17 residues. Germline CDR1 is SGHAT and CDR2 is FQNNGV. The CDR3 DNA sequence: TGTGCCAGCAGCTTAGGAGGCCTAGCGGGGGGCTGGGGAGAGCAGTTCTTC. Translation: CASSLGGLAGGWGEQFF.

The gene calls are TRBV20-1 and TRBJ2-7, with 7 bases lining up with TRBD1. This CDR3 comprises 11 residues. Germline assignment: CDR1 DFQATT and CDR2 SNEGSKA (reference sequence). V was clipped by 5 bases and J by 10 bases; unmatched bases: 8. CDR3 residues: CSAAHTGEQYF. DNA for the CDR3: TGCAGTGCTGCCCACACAGGGGAACAGTACTTC.

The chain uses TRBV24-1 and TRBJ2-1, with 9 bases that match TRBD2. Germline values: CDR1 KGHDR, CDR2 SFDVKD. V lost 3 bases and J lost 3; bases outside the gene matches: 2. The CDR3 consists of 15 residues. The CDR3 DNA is TGTGCCACCAGTGATCCAGCGGGGGGCTACAATGAGCAGTTCTTC. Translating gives CATSDPAGGYNEQFF.

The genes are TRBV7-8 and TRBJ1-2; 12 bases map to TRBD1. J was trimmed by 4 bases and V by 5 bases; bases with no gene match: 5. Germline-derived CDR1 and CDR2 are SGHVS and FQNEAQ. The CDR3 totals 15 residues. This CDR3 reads CASSTGTGGTYGYTF. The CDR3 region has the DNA TGTGCCAGCAGCACCGGGACAGGGGGCACCTATGGCTACACCTTC.

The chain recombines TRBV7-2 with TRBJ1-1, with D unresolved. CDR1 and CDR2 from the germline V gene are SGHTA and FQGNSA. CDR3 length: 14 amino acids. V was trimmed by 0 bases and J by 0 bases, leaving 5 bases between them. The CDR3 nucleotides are TGTGCCAGCAGCTTAGCGCAGTTGAACACTGAAGCTTTCTTT. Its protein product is CASSLAQLNTEAFF.

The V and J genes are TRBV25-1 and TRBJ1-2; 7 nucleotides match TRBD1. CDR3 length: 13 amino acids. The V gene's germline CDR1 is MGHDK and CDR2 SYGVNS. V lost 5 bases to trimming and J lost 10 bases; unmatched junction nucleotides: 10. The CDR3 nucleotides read TGTGCCAGCAGTCCCCCGGGACAGTTAGACTACACCTTC. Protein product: CASSPPGQLDYTF.

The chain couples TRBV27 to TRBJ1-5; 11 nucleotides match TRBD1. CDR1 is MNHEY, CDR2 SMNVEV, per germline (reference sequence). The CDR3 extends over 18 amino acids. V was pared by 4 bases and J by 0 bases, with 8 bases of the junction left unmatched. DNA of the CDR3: TGTGCCAGCAGTTCCGGGACAGGGGGAGGTAATAGCAATCAGCCCCAGCATTTT. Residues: CASSSGTGGGNSNQPQHF.

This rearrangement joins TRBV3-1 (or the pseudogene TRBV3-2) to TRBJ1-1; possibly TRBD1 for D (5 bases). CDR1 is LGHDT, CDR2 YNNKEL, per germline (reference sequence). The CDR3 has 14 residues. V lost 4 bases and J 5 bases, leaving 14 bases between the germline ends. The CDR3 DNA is TGTGCCAGCAGCCTGGGGGGGAGGAGAACTGAAGCTTTCTTT. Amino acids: CASSLGGRRTEAFF.

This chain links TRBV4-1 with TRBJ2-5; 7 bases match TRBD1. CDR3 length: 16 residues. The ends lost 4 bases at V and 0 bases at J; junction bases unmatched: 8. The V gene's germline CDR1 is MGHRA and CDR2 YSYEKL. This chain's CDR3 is CASSRRTDRDQETQYF. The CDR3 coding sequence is TGCGCCAGCAGCCGTCGCACCGACAGGGACCAAGAGACCCAGTACTTC.

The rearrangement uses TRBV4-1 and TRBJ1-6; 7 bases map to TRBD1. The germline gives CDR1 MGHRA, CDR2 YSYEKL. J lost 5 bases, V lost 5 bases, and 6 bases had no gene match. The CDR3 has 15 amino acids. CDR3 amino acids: CASSGLGTDNSPLHF. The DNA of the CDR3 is TGCGCCAGCAGCGGACTCGGGACAGATAATTCACCCCTCCACTTT.

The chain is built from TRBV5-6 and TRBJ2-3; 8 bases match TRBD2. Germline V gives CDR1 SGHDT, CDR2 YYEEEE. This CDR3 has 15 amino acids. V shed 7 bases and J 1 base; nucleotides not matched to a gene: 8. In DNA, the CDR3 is TGTGCCAGCCGCCGGGGGGGCCGGGGCACAGATACGCAGTATTTT. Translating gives CASRRGGRGTDTQYF.

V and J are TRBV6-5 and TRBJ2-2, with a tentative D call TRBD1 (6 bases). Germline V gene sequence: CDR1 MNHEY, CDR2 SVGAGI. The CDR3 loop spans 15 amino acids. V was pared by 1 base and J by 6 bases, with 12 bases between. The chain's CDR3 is CASSYWGRGSGELFF. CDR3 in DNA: TGTGCCAGCAGTTACTGGGGGCGCGGTTCCGGGGAGCTGTTTTTT.

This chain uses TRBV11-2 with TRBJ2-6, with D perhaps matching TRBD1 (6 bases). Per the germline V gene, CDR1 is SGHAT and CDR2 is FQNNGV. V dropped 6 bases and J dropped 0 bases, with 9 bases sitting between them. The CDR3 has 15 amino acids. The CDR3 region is CASRSRGSGANVLTF. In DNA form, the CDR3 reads TGTGCCAGCAGGTCCAGGGGCTCTGGGGCCAACGTCCTGACTTTC. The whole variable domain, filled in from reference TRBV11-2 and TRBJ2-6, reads EAGVAQSPRYKIIEKRQSVAFWCNPISGHATLYWYQQILGQGPKLLIQFQNNGVVDDSQLPKDRFSAERLKGVDSTLKIQPAKLEDSAVYLCASRSRGSGANVLTFGAGSRLTVL.

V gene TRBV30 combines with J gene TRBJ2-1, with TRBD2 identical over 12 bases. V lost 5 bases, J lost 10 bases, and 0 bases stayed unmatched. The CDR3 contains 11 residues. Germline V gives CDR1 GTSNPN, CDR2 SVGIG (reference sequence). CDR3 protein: CAWGLAGEQFF. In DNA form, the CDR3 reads TGTGCCTGGGGACTAGCGGGGGAGCAGTTCTTC.

The CDR3 region has the DNA TGTGCCAGCAGACTAGGGACAGGGGGGGCCTACGAGCAGTACTTC. It is translated as CASRLGTGGAYEQYF. The chain has TRBV27 and TRBJ2-7; 11 positions agree with TRBD1. V shed 6 bases and J 2 bases; nucleotides not matched to a gene: 6. CDR3 length: 15 amino acids. CDR1 is MNHEY, CDR2 SMNVEV, per germline (reference sequence).